A single sample gave rise to the 25 T cell receptor beta chains below, sequenced in a study of CXCR3-negative and CXCR3-positive naive CD8 T cells. Points from the study as a whole: The TRB CDR3s that CXCR3-positive naive cells carried were more hydrophobic than those of CXCR3-negative naive cells.

The antigens these receptors bind are not known. The method, 5' RACE with UMI labels, was used to prepare the TRB cDNA libraries. TCRdb derives one entry per CDR3 protein from the 5' RACE reads, leaving out DNA. This listing includes about 5,500 distinct CDR3 sequences. Sequencing used naive CXCR3+ CD8+ T cells from blood. Subset in this sample: CD45RO-CCR7+CD27+CD95- naive CD8+ T cells expressing CXCR3 (TNR3+). These receptors were collected from a human donor in good health. Some clones in this sample may be carry-over from other donors' samples.

The genes are TRBV4-3 and TRBJ1-1; there is no DNA to check the TCRdb D call of TRBD1. Germline CDR1 reads LGHNA; CDR2 reads YSLEER. The CDR3 has 15 amino acids. The CDR3 sequence is CASSQAGLLNTEAFF.

The gene calls are TRBV29-1 and TRBJ1-2. There are 13 residues in the CDR3. Germline V CDR1 and CDR2: SQVTM, ANQGSEA. CDR3 amino acids: CSVPEGRSYGYTF.

The chain has TRBV29-1 and TRBJ2-7. Germline V gene sequence: CDR1 SQVTM, CDR2 ANQGSEA. This CDR3 comprises 14 residues. CDR3 sequence: CSVVSARNSYEQYF.

By frequency, this clonotype is medium-sized. The J gene is TRBJ2-7, the V gene TRBV29-1. The CDR3 sequence is 13 residues long. Germline CDR1 is SQVTM and CDR2 is ANQGSEA. Here the CDR3 reads CSVEYGQDYEQYF.

This rearrangement joins TRBV4-1 to TRBJ1-5; TCRdb's D call of TRBD1 is untestable without DNA. CDR3 size: 15 residues. The germline V gene encodes CDR1 MGHRA and CDR2 YSYEKL. The CDR3 loop reads CASSQDGTGYQPQHF.

This clonotype is medium-sized by frequency. The J gene is TRBJ2-1, the V gene TRBV29-1. CDR3 length: 13 residues. Germline V lookup: CDR1 SQVTM, CDR2 ANQGSEA. The CDR3 reads CSVEVFITDEQFF.

The chain carries TRBV5-1 and TRBJ2-1; the TCRdb call, TRBD1, lacks DNA for checking. Germline V gene sequence: CDR1 SGHRS, CDR2 YFSETQ. The length of the CDR3 is 16 residues. CDR3 residues: CASSGGSRSVSNEQFF.

The chain combines TRBV24-1 with TRBJ2-3. The germline CDR1 and CDR2 sequences are KGHDR and SFDVKD. The CDR3 runs to 14 residues. Here the CDR3 reads CATSDYGSTDTQYF.

CDR3 residues: CSSSQDRQLEAFF. This rearrangement joins TRBV4-3 to TRBJ1-1. CDR1 and CDR2 (germline): LGHNA, YSLEER. This CDR3 is built from 13 residues.

The V and J genes are TRBV29-1 and TRBJ2-1; TCRdb picks TRBD1, but there is no DNA to check that call. This CDR3 contains 11 residues. CDR1 is SQVTM, CDR2 ANQGSEA, per germline. CDR3: CSSPSGPEQFF.

CDR3 loop: CSVTSGRIDEQFF. This chain uses TRBV29-1 with TRBJ2-1; as DNA is missing, the TRBD2 call by TCRdb cannot be tested. The CDR3 runs 13 residues. Looked up from germline, CDR1 is SQVTM and CDR2 is ANQGSEA.

This chain connects TRBV29-1 to TRBJ2-5; TCRdb's D call of TRBD2 is untestable without DNA. Germline values: CDR1 SQVTM, CDR2 ANQGSEA. The CDR3 totals 14 residues. CDR3 residues: CSVEEWSGGETQYF.

By frequency, this clonotype registers medium-sized. This chain links TRBV6-1 with TRBJ1-1. Germline V gene lookup returns CDR1 MNHNS and CDR2 SASEGT. CDR3 length: 11 residues. The CDR3 sequence is CASSETNEAFF.

The chain couples TRBV10-3 to TRBJ2-5. CDR1 and CDR2 (germline): ENHRY, SYGVKD. The CDR3 length is 13 residues. CDR3 sequence reads: CAISEGLAETQYF.

The CDR3 sequence is CASSSSADNEAFF. V gene TRBV11-3 combines with J gene TRBJ1-1. Germline-derived CDR1 and CDR2 are SGHNT and YENEEA. CDR3 length: 13 amino acids.

J is TRBJ1-1 and V is TRBV7-9; as DNA is missing, the TRBD1 call by TCRdb cannot be tested. The V gene's germline CDR1 is SEHNR and CDR2 FQNEAQ (reference sequence). This CDR3 is built from 15 residues. The CDR3 sequence: CASSPTRWRDTEAFF.

The rearrangement uses TRBV27 and TRBJ2-3; TCRdb designates TRBD1, a call that cannot be tested without DNA. The germline CDR1 and CDR2 sequences are MNHEY and SMNVEV (reference sequence). The CDR3 extends over 16 amino acids. CDR3 amino acids: CASRPCTGVRTDTQYF.

This clonotype is deemed medium-sized by its frequency. The gene calls are TRBV20-1 and TRBJ2-3. Looked up from germline, CDR1 is DFQATT and CDR2 is SNEGSKA (reference sequence). There are 13 residues in the CDR3. This CDR3 is CSAQHASTDTQYF.

The chain recombines TRBV15 with TRBJ2-2; with no DNA, the TCRdb D assignment of TRBD1 cannot be verified. Germline CDR1 reads LNHNV; CDR2 reads YYDKDF (reference sequence). CDR3 length: 16 residues. This CDR3 reads CATSEWAGQNTGELFF.

This clonotype is labeled medium-sized based on frequency. The chain combines TRBV20-1 with TRBJ2-7; checking the TCRdb D call of TRBD2 is not possible without DNA. CDR3 length equals 13 residues. Per germline, CDR1 DFQATT and CDR2 SNEGSKA (reference sequence). The chain's CDR3 is CSVRAGGAYEQYF.

In terms of frequency, this clonotype is medium-sized. The genes are TRBV20-1 and TRBJ2-7; checking the TCRdb D call of TRBD1 is not possible without DNA. The germline V gene encodes CDR1 DFQATT and CDR2 SNEGSKA (reference sequence). The CDR3 consists of 14 residues. The CDR3 here is CSARDPGHSYEQYF.

This clonotype is classed as medium-sized by frequency. The chain recombines TRBV9 with TRBJ1-1; the D gene TCRdb calls, TRBD1, cannot be checked with no DNA. Germline CDR1 and CDR2: SGDLS and YYNGEE. This CDR3 is 16 amino acids long. The CDR3 reads CASSVATWGRDTEAFF.

This chain joins TRBV11-3 and TRBJ2-1; TCRdb names TRBD2, which stays unverified in the absence of DNA. The CDR3 loop spans 16 amino acids. Germline assignment: CDR1 SGHNT and CDR2 YENEEA. This CDR3 is CASSLRSEVPYNEQFF.

This clonotype is medium-sized by frequency. The chain employs TRBV27 and TRBJ2-2; TCRdb designates TRBD2, a call that cannot be tested without DNA. This CDR3 spans 16 amino acids. The germline CDR1 and CDR2 sequences are MNHEY and SMNVEV (reference sequence). The CDR3 sequence: CASSQSLAYLAGELFF.

The rearrangement joins TRBV14 to TRBJ1-1. There are 13 residues in the CDR3. CDR1 SGHDN and CDR2 FVKESK come from the germline V gene. CDR3 protein: CASSQEEAAEAFF.